This entry lists 21 T cell receptor beta chains sequenced from one sample in a study of PD-L1 blockade in urothelial cancer (TCRdb year 2017). This specimen's time point label, interpreted: peripheral blood 6 weeks after treatment start. Library construction relied on the immunoSEQ multiplex PCR assay. TCRdb obtained this table from immuneACCESS and retained in-frame rearrangements with V and J assigned. These tables miss some clones; where compared with another copy, unresolved V genes account for less than half of the shortfall, and the remainder is unexplained. The sample data list roughly 76,000 clones, and 75% to 95% of these were observed just once. Roughly 0.9% of the sample is in the top ten clones. The sample in question was PBMCs, obtained around atezolizumab (anti-PD-L1) treatment. These receptors were taken from a woman aged 80 or over with urothelial cancer.

The CDR3 loop is CASSPPTARTQYF. The CDR3 DNA is TGTGCCAGCTCACCACCGACAGCCAGGACCCAGTACTTC. V is TRBV18 and J is TRBJ2-5, with a possible D match to TRBD1 (5 bases). CDR3 size: 13 residues. Per the germline V gene, CDR1 is KGHSH and CDR2 is LQKENI. Trimming left V 0 bases short and J 7 bases short, with 9 bases between.

The rearrangement uses TRBV27 and TRBJ2-4, with D possibly matching TRBD2 (5 bases). The CDR3 runs 15 residues. Trimming pared 5 bases from V and 3 bases from J, leaving 14 bases between. Germline V lookup: CDR1 MNHEY, CDR2 SMNVEV (reference sequence). CDR3 residues: CASSPLEGYKNIQYF. The CDR3 nucleotides are TGTGCCAGCAGTCCCCTTGAGGGCTACAAAAACATTCAGTACTTC.

The chain joins TRBV7-3 to TRBJ2-1; TRBD2 agrees at 11 bases. The CDR3 totals 15 residues. J was trimmed by 10 bases and V by 2 bases; bases with no gene match: 7. CDR1 SGHTA and CDR2 FQGTGA come from the germline V gene. In DNA form, the CDR3 reads TGTGCCAGCAGCTTAGGGGGTAGCGGGAGGGCCGAGCAGTTCTTC. Its protein product is CASSLGGSGRAEQFF.

V is TRBV19 and J is TRBJ1-2; D might be TRBD1 (5 bases). Germline V gene lookup returns CDR1 LNHDA and CDR2 SQIVND (reference sequence). The CDR3 is made up of 13 amino acids. The ends were cut back, 5 bases at V and 5 bases at J, with 12 bases in the middle. CDR3 sequence reads: CASSAGGSYGYTF. The CDR3 DNA reads TGTGCCAGTAGTGCCGGGGGGTCTTATGGCTACACCTTC. Looking up the rest from reference TRBV19 and TRBJ1-2 gives the full variable domain: DGGITQSPKYLFRKEGQNVTLSCEQNLNHDAMYWYRQDPGQGLRLIYYSQIVNDFQKGDIAEGYSVSREKKESFPLTVTSAQKNPTAFYLCASSAGGSYGYTFGSGTRLTVV.

This clone was seen just once. This chain links TRBV7-3 with TRBJ2-7; 7 positions match TRBD1. Germline V gene lookup returns CDR1 SGHTA and CDR2 FQGTGA. The J segment lost 1 base and the V segment lost 2 bases, leaving 5 bases of the junction unmatched. The CDR3 covers 15 residues. The CDR3 DNA reads TGTGCCAGCAGCTTAGGCAGGGGGTCTTCCTACGAGCAGTACTTC. It is translated as CASSLGRGSSYEQYF.

The chain employs TRBV9 and TRBJ1-3; D might be TRBD1 (5 bases). This CDR3 has 18 amino acids. Germline CDR1 reads SGDLS; CDR2 reads YYNGEE. Deletions cut 4 bases from V and 0 bases from J, with 20 bases between. The CDR3 DNA reads as TGTGCCAGCAGCCCATCAGCGGGGGTTACGAGCTCTGGAAACACCATATATTTT. Translation gives CASSPSAGVTSSGNTIYF.

This chain links TRBV28 with TRBJ1-4, with 9 bases that match TRBD1. Germline CDR1 is MDHEN and CDR2 is SYDVKM. Trimming took 5 bases from V and 8 from J; bases not matched to a gene: 6. The CDR3 spans 14 residues. DNA of the CDR3: TGTGCCAGCAGTAGTGGACAGGGGAACGAAAAACTGTTTTTT. Its translation is CASSSGQGNEKLFF.

CDR3 sequence (DNA): TGTGCCAGCAGTGATCCGGGACAGGGGTTAATCACCGGGGAGCTGTTTTTT. Translating it yields CASSDPGQGLITGELFF. This chain connects TRBV25-1 to TRBJ2-2, with 10 bases aligning to TRBD1. This CDR3 region has 17 residues. Per the germline V gene, CDR1 is MGHDK and CDR2 is SYGVNS. J lost 4 bases, V lost 3 bases, and 8 bases had no gene match.

This chain uses TRBV2 with TRBJ1-5, with 9 nucleotides matching TRBD1. This CDR3 comprises 14 residues. Germline V gives CDR1 SNHLY, CDR2 FYNNEI. J was trimmed by 9 bases and V by 6 bases; bases with no gene match: 9. The CDR3: CASSRGQGIGPQHF. In DNA, the CDR3 is TGTGCCAGCAGCCGAGGACAGGGGATCGGGCCCCAGCATTTT.

The rearrangement links TRBV6-1 to TRBJ2-3; 7 bases are shared with TRBD2. The germline V gene has CDR1 MNHNS and CDR2 SASEGT. With 7 bases clipped from V and 1 base from J, the junction kept 8 bases outside the gene matches. The CDR3 covers 15 residues. In DNA, the CDR3 is TGTGCCAGCACCCTTGCGGGAGCGGGCACAGATACGCAGTATTTT. Encoded protein: CASTLAGAGTDTQYF.

The V and J genes are TRBV2 and TRBJ2-7; 10 bases line up with TRBD1. This CDR3 region has 15 residues. CDR1 and CDR2 (germline): SNHLY, FYNNEI. V lost 5 bases to trimming and J lost 4 bases; unmatched junction nucleotides: 8. CDR3 region: CASSLEGTGEYEQYF. The CDR3 DNA is TGTGCCAGCAGTCTCGAAGGGACAGGGGAGTACGAGCAGTACTTC.

This clone occurred once. V usage is TRBV28 and J usage is TRBJ2-1; D uncertain. CDR1 is MDHEN and CDR2 is SYDVKM in the germline V gene. The CDR3 totals 14 residues. V lost 3 bases, J lost 5 bases, and 11 bases lay in between. The CDR3 DNA follows: TGTGCCAGCAGTTTCCTAGACCAGAACAATGAGCAGTTCTTC. Translating gives CASSFLDQNNEQFF.

The CDR3 region is CASSPGTAGNTIYF. DNA of the CDR3: TGTGCCAGCAGCCCCGGGACAGCTGGAAACACCATATATTTT. The chain carries TRBV4-2 and TRBJ1-3, with TRBD1 identical over 7 bases. V trimming: 4 bases; J trimming: 2 bases; junction bases outside the gene matches: 2. The CDR3 consists of 14 residues. CDR1 and CDR2 from the germline V gene are LGHNA and YNFKEQ.

V is TRBV19 and J is TRBJ2-7; 8 bases line up with TRBD1. The germline V gene has CDR1 LNHDA and CDR2 SQIVND (reference sequence). The CDR3 is 14 amino acids. The V and J ends lost 8 bases and 4 bases, in that order; junction bases with no gene match: 10. DNA for the CDR3: TGTGCCAGTGCCTTAGGACAGGGTATTTACGAGCAGTACTTC. Translating it yields CASALGQGIYEQYF.

The rearrangement uses TRBV7-9 and TRBJ1-2; the D gene is possibly TRBD1 (6 bases). The V gene's germline CDR1 is SEHNR and CDR2 FQNEAQ (reference sequence). Trimming removed 1 base at V and 8 bases at J, with 14 bases between. This CDR3 comprises 14 residues. In DNA form, the CDR3 reads TGTGCCAGCAGCTTAGAACAGGGCGGACGGGGCTACACCTTC. Translation gives CASSLEQGGRGYTF.

The J gene is TRBJ1-3, the V gene TRBV5-1; TRBD1 is a possible D gene (5 bases). Germline CDR1 is SGHRS and CDR2 is YFSETQ. Trimming cost V 4 bases and J 3 bases, with 8 bases left between them. The CDR3 spans 13 residues. The DNA of the CDR3 is TGCGCCAGCAGCGGGGCGGTTGGAAACACCATATATTTT. It is translated as CASSGAVGNTIYF.

This chain uses TRBV7-2 with TRBJ2-3; the D is unclear. Germline V lookup: CDR1 SGHTA, CDR2 FQGNSA. Trimming pared 3 bases from V and 2 bases from J, leaving 6 bases between. The CDR3 totals 13 residues. The CDR3 DNA reads as TGTGCCAGCAGCTTTTACAACACAGATACGCAGTATTTT. Protein sequence: CASSFYNTDTQYF. Drawing the rest from reference TRBV7-2 and TRBJ2-3, the complete variable domain is GAGVSQSPSNKVTEKGKDVELRCDPISGHTALYWYRQSLGQGLEFLIYFQGNSAPDKSGLPSDRFSAERTGGSVSTLTIQRTQQEDSAVYLCASSFYNTDTQYFGPGTRLTVL.

The rearrangement joins TRBV20-1 to TRBJ2-1; D is ambiguous. Germline CDR1 reads DFQATT; CDR2 reads SNEGSKA (reference sequence). This CDR3 has 11 amino acids. CDR3 amino acids: CTTPHRNEQFF. As DNA, the CDR3 is TGCACTACTCCGCACCGGAATGAGCAGTTCTTC.

The genes are TRBV28 and TRBJ2-7; a possible D gene is TRBD1 (7 bases). Per the germline V gene, CDR1 is MDHEN and CDR2 is SYDVKM. CDR3 length: 12 amino acids. Trimming pared 8 bases from V and 9 bases from J, leaving 17 bases between. CDR3 in amino acids: CASEMAGGGQYF. Here the CDR3 DNA reads TGTGCCAGCGAAATGGCAGGGGGAGGGCAGTACTTC.

This sequence joins TRBV30 and TRBJ2-7; 13 bases line up with TRBD2. V dropped 2 bases and J dropped 3; count of bases not matched to a gene: 7. Germline assignment: CDR1 GTSNPN and CDR2 SVGIG (reference sequence). The CDR3 has 16 residues. The CDR3: CAWSPTWTSGSYEQYF. CDR3 in DNA: TGTGCCTGGAGTCCCACCTGGACTAGCGGGAGCTACGAGCAGTACTTC. The whole variable domain, remainder taken from reference TRBV30 and TRBJ2-7, is SQTIHQWPATLVQPVGSPLSLECTVEGTSNPNLYWYRQAAGRGLQLLFYSVGIGQISSEVPQNLSASRPQDRQFILSSKKLLLSDSGFYLCAWSPTWTSGSYEQYFGPGTRLTVT.

V gene TRBV7-9 combines with J gene TRBJ2-1, with 8 bases aligning to TRBD2. Trimming at V came to 5 bases and at J to 13 bases, leaving 13 bases not matched to a gene. The CDR3 consists of 14 residues. CDR1 is SEHNR, CDR2 FQNEAQ, per germline (reference sequence). The CDR3 coding sequence is TGTGCCAGCAGCCCAACGGGGGGGGGCGCTGGACAGTTCTTC. It encodes CASSPTGGGAGQFF.